This T cell receptor beta chain was sequenced in a study of molecular identifiers for immune sequencing clone quantification. TCRdb ran MiXCR on the PCR reads and lists one entry per CDR3 protein. The data hold just over 40,000 distinct CDR3 sequences, with approximately 17% observed a single time. In regard to this clonotype: This clone may be a read error of a much larger clone one base away.

Looked up from germline, CDR1 is MNHEY and CDR2 is SVGEGT. The CDR3 sequence is 14 residues long. The clonotype was recovered from a human donor in good health. Some libraries in this study had Jurkat cell RNA spiked in. The rearrangement links TRBV6-2 or TRBV6-3 to TRBJ2-7; D call uncertain. The sequenced sample was naive CD8+ T cells from blood, with Jurkat cell RNA spiked in. Noted subset: FACS-sorted CD8+CD4-CCR7+CD45RA+ naive T cells. In DNA form, the CDR3 reads TGTGCCAACAGTTCTGGCAGCCCGATCGACGAGCAGTACTTC. This sequence encodes CANSSGSPIDEQYF.